The 9 T cell receptor beta chains below all came from one sample that was sequenced in a study of PD-L1 blockade in urothelial cancer listed by TCRdb under 2017. The sample's time point label, in plain terms: pretreatment tumor sample. Libraries were made using the immunoSEQ multiplex PCR assay. The table comes from immuneACCESS by way of TCRdb, which keeps in-frame sequences with V and J called. Part of the clones is missing from these tables; in studies checked, under half for an unresolved V gene and the rest for unknown reasons. In this sample the table shows some 1,900 clones, under 35% of which occur a single time. The ten most abundant clones make up more than 9.5% of the sample. The sample here was tumor tissue, taken before atezolizumab (anti-PD-L1) treatment. The origin of the receptors is a man aged 50-59 years with urothelial cancer.

The chain couples TRBV18 to TRBJ1-2; TRBD1 matches 8 bases. The CDR3 totals 14 residues. CDR1 and CDR2 from the germline V gene are KGHSH and LQKENI. V dropped 6 bases and J dropped 3; count of bases not matched to a gene: 6. CDR3 sequence reads: CASSFDRGDYGYTF. The DNA of the CDR3 is TGTGCCAGCTCGTTCGACAGGGGAGACTATGGCTACACCTTC. The full variable domain, its missing parts supplied by reference TRBV18 and TRBJ1-2, is NAGVMQNPRHLVRRRGQEARLRCSPMKGHSHVYWYRQLPEEGLKFMVYLQKENIIDESGMPKERFSAEFPKEGPSILRIQQVVRGDSAAYFCASSFDRGDYGYTFGSGTRLTVV.

Here the CDR3 DNA reads TGTGCCAGCAGCTTAAAAACGGGACAGGGCGCAGATACGCAGTATTTT. This sequence encodes CASSLKTGQGADTQYF. The gene calls are TRBV7-5 and TRBJ2-3; no check of the table's D call, TRBD1, against the DNA was made. TRBV7-5 is an annotated pseudogene. This CDR3 spans 16 amino acids.

CDR3 protein: CASFDPRLAGGNYEQYF. Here the CDR3 DNA reads TGTGCCAGCTTTGACCCAAGACTAGCGGGTGGGAACTACGAGCAGTACTTC. The genes are TRBV6-8 and TRBJ2-7; TRBD2 agrees at 10 bases. CDR3 length equals 17 residues. V lost 8 bases, J lost 3 bases, and 16 bases stayed unmatched. Germline V gene lookup returns CDR1 MNHGY and CDR2 SAAAGT.

By share, this clone ranks as medium-sized. J is TRBJ2-7 and V is TRBV28; D may be TRBD2 (6 bases). Trimming left V 2 bases short and J 4 bases short, with 24 bases between. CDR1 is MDHEN, CDR2 SYDVKM, per germline. This CDR3 comprises 18 residues. The CDR3 region has the DNA TGTGCCAGCAGTTTAATAGGTCGACTGGGACTCGCCTTTTACGAGCAGTACTTC. Translating gives CASSLIGRLGLAFYEQYF. Using reference TRBV28 and TRBJ2-7 for the parts outside the CDR3, the full variable domain is DVKVTQSSRYLVKRTGEKVFLECVQDMDHENMFWYRQDPGLGLRLIYFSYDVKMKEKGDIPEGYSVSREKKERFSLILESASTNQTSMYLCASSLIGRLGLAFYEQYFGPGTRLTVT.

The rearrangement uses TRBV11-3 and TRBJ2-7, with 14 bases aligning to TRBD2. The CDR3 contains 14 residues. V lost 8 bases to trimming and J lost 7 bases; unmatched junction nucleotides: 7. Germline V lookup: CDR1 SGHNT, CDR2 YENEEA. CDR3 protein: CASGRLAGGQEQYF. In DNA, the CDR3 is TGTGCCAGCGGCAGACTAGCGGGAGGGCAAGAGCAGTACTTC. The whole variable domain, remainder taken from reference TRBV11-3 and TRBJ2-7, is EAGVVQSPRYKIIEKKQPVAFWCNPISGHNTLYWYLQNLGQGPELLIRYENEEAVDDSQLPKDRFSAERLKGVDSTLKIQPAELGDSAVYLCASGRLAGGQEQYFGPGTRLTVT.

CDR3 sequence reads: CATSRDRVSVDEQFF. CDR3 DNA: TGTGCCACCAGCAGAGATCGTGTCAGTGTCGATGAGCAGTTCTTC. This chain connects TRBV15 to TRBJ2-1; D is unclear. Germline V CDR1 and CDR2: LNHNV, YYDKDF (reference sequence). The ends were cut back, 0 bases at V and 8 bases at J, with 14 bases in the middle. This CDR3 spans 15 amino acids.

V gene TRBV28 combines with J gene TRBJ2-1; D tentatively reads TRBD1 or TRBD2 (5 bases each). This CDR3 has 13 amino acids. The germline CDR1 and CDR2 sequences are MDHEN and SYDVKM. V was trimmed by 7 bases and J by 4 bases, leaving 11 bases between them. For the CDR3, the DNA is TGTGCCAGCAATACGGGACCTTACAATGAGCAGTTCTTC. Translated, it gives CASNTGPYNEQFF.

There are a few counts of this clone. This chain joins TRBV30 and TRBJ2-5; 7 positions agree with TRBD2. The germline V gene has CDR1 GTSNPN and CDR2 SVGIG (reference sequence). J lost 7 bases, V lost 2 bases, and 7 bases had no gene match. This CDR3 contains 13 residues. CDR3 loop: CAWSRGRGGTQYF. The CDR3 DNA sequence: TGTGCCTGGAGTCGGGGGAGGGGAGGGACCCAGTACTTC.

By share, this clone ranks as large. The genes are TRBV19 and TRBJ1-1; 9 positions agree with TRBD1. The germline CDR1 and CDR2 sequences are LNHDA and SQIVND (reference sequence). The CDR3 totals 15 residues. The V segment lost 4 bases and the J segment 4 bases; nucleotides outside the gene matches: 7. The CDR3 bases are TGTGCCAGTAGTAAATTCACAGGGGGCGGCACTGAAGCTTTCTTT. Its protein product is CASSKFTGGGTEAFF.